A selection of T cell receptor beta chains follows, all from one sample in a study of CD8+ T cells in alopecia areata. The data were produced by immunoSEQ multiplex PCR, yet TCRdb's version contains in-frame clones alone and is incomplete. The sample holds fewer than 150,000 clones, 82% seen once. This material consisted of CD8+ T cells sorted from blood, taken at week 4, from a patient treated with tofacitinib. The receptors derive from a human donor with alopecia areata. The CDR3 runs from the conserved cysteine through the conserved F or W. Fields, in order: V gene, J gene, D gene, clone size, CDR3 DNA, CDR3 protein. A D gene is named only where the DNA matches it firmly. Size is stated for part of the rows, as once, few or many counts, or as a class when the clone is expanded.

v_call: TRBV15; j_call: TRBJ1-5; d_call: TRBD1; clone_size: NA; cdr3_nt: TGTGCCACCAGCAGAGGGACAGGGAAGGATCAGCCCCAGCATTTT; cdr3_aa: CATSRGTGKDQPQHF
v_call: TRBV15; j_call: TRBJ2-3; d_call: NA; clone_size: NA; cdr3_nt: TGTGCCACCAGCCGCCGACACGGGGAAAGCACAGATACGCAGTATTTT; cdr3_aa: CATSRRHGESTDTQYF
v_call: TRBV7-9; j_call: TRBJ1-6; d_call: TRBD1; clone_size: NA; cdr3_nt: TGTGCCAGCAGTAGGACAGGCGGTAATTCACCCCTCCACTTT; cdr3_aa: CASSRTGGNSPLHF
v_call: TRBV7-2; j_call: TRBJ2-7; d_call: NA; clone_size: few; cdr3_nt: TGTGCCAGCAGCTTATCCATTCGATTGTTGGAGCAGTCCTACGAGCAGTACTTC; cdr3_aa: CASSLSIRLLEQSYEQYF
v_call: TRBV7-8; j_call: TRBJ1-1; d_call: NA; clone_size: NA; cdr3_nt: TGTGCCAGCAGCTTAGAACCGAACACTGAAGCTTTCTTT; cdr3_aa: CASSLEPNTEAFF
v_call: TRBV13; j_call: TRBJ2-1; d_call: NA; clone_size: NA; cdr3_nt: TGTGCCAGCAGCTCCCCGGCGAACGGGAATGAGCAGTTCTTC; cdr3_aa: CASSSPANGNEQFF
v_call: TRBV4-1; j_call: TRBJ2-7; d_call: NA; clone_size: NA; cdr3_nt: TGCGCCAGCAGGGACAGCAGCTCCTACGAGCAGTACTTC; cdr3_aa: CASRDSSSYEQYF
v_call: TRBV6-6; j_call: TRBJ1-4; d_call: TRBD1; clone_size: NA; cdr3_nt: TGTGCCAGCAGTTACTCGATCACAGGGGGCGATGAAAAACTGTTTTTT; cdr3_aa: CASSYSITGGDEKLFF
v_call: TRBV7-2; j_call: TRBJ2-4; d_call: TRBD2; clone_size: NA; cdr3_nt: TGTGCCAGCAGCTTAGTCTCCAGCGGGGGGCTACCCCAAAACATTCAGTACTTC; cdr3_aa: CASSLVSSGGLPQNIQYF
v_call: TRBV27; j_call: TRBJ2-7; d_call: NA; clone_size: once; cdr3_nt: TGTGCCAGCAGTTTGGGGACCGGGGCTCGCGAGCAGTACTTC; cdr3_aa: CASSLGTGAREQYF
v_call: TRBV7-9; j_call: TRBJ2-7; d_call: NA; clone_size: NA; cdr3_nt: TGTGCCAGCAGCCCCGGGGACTCCTACGAGCAGTACTTC; cdr3_aa: CASSPGDSYEQYF
v_call: TRBV5-1; j_call: TRBJ2-7; d_call: TRBD2; clone_size: NA; cdr3_nt: TGCGCCAGCAGCTTGACCGGGACTAGCGGAGCCTACGAGCAGTACTTC; cdr3_aa: CASSLTGTSGAYEQYF
v_call: TRBV18; j_call: TRBJ1-1; d_call: NA; clone_size: NA; cdr3_nt: TGTGCCAGCTCACCAACGTCGGCAGGGTATGCGAACACTGAAGCTTTCTTT; cdr3_aa: CASSPTSAGYANTEAFF
v_call: TRBV27; j_call: TRBJ2-7; d_call: TRBD1; clone_size: NA; cdr3_nt: TGTGCCAGCAGGGTGACAGGGGGATCCTGGGAGCAGTACTTC; cdr3_aa: CASRVTGGSWEQYF
v_call: TRBV4-3; j_call: TRBJ2-7; d_call: TRBD1; clone_size: NA; cdr3_nt: TGCGCCAGCAGCCCGGGACAGGGGGGGGCCTACGAGCAGTACTTC; cdr3_aa: CASSPGQGGAYEQYF
v_call: TRBV7-9; j_call: TRBJ2-7; d_call: NA; clone_size: many; cdr3_nt: TGTGCCAGCAGCTTAGCCTCGAACGAGCAGTACTTC; cdr3_aa: CASSLASNEQYF